The rows below give T cell receptor beta chains drawn from one sample of a study of shared clonotypes between healthy human individuals. Data came from immunoSEQ multiplex PCR; TCRdb stores just in-frame clones and leaves some out. The sample contains around 1,000,000 clones, about 80% of which appear only once. The sequencing sample was made of memory CD4+ T cells from PBMCs. The receptors stem from a man aged 18 to 30 in good health. Some clones in this sample may be carry-over from other donors' samples. CDR3s include the opening cysteine and the closing phenylalanine or tryptophan. Each record gives: V gene, CDR3 length, CDR3 protein.

>TRBV7-9|15
CASSFAAGSYNEQFF
>TRBV5-1|15
CASSALRGASETQYF
>TRBV30|16
CAWSVRGGLTSQELFF
>TRBV2|15
CASSGPGGSSYEQYF
>TRBV30|15
CAWSGLGQGSYGYTF
>TRBV2|14
CASSEGVSYNEQFF
>TRBV27|14
CASSFSGINYGYTF
>TRBV10-2|15
CATIDLSGQRDEQYF
>TRBV5-1|15
CASRGGSNSGAEAFF
>TRBV7-2|15
CASSLEGAGYTEAFF
>TRBV2|15
CASSEGSGRGYEQYF
>TRBV9|16
CASSVATESVGETQYF
>TRBV4-1|15
CASSQDPSGYNEQFF
>TRBV5-1|13
CASSFLFGDEQFF
>TRBV2|14
CASSEYRSYNEQFF
>TRBV4-3|15
CASSQDAGGGETQYF
>TRBV7-2|15
CASSPYRGTNTEAFF
>TRBV28|13
CASSFGVSYEQYF
>TRBV14|16
CASSQEGRSSYNEQFF
>TRBV27|12
CASSFRGLEQFF
>TRBV6-6|14
CASSLGEALRPQHF